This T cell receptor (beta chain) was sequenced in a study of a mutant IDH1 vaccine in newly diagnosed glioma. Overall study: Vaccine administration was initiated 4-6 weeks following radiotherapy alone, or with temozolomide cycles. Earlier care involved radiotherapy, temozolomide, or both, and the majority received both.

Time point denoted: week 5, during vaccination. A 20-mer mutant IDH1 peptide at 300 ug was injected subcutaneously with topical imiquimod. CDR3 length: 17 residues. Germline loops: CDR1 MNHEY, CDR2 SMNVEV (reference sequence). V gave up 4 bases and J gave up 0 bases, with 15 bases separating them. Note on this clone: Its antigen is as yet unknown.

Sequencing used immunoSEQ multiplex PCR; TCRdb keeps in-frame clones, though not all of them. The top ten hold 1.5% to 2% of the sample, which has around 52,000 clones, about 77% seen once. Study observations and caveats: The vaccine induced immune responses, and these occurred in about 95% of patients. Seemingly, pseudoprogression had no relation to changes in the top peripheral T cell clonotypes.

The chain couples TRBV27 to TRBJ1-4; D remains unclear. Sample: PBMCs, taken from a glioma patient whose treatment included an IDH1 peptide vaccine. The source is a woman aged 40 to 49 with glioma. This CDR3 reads CASSSVLQSSTNEKLFF. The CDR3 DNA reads TGTGCCAGCAGTTCGGTTCTCCAATCCTCAACTAATGAAAAACTGTTTTTT.